Listed below are T cell receptor beta chains from one sample, sequenced in a study of memory CD4+ T cells and cytomegalovirus serostatus. Libraries were prepared by immunoSEQ multiplex PCR; TCRdb keeps only in-frame clonotypes and omits some of them. This sample carries about 52,000 clones, about 73% of them seen once, and the ten largest clones take roughly 0.8%. Sequenced input: memory CD4+ T cells from blood. Receptor source: an adult in good health and CMV-seronegative. The CDR3 runs from the conserved cysteine through the conserved F or W. D genes are given only for firm matches. Only some rows state a clone size, as once, few, many or a class for expanded clones.

abundance	j_gene	len	d_gene	v_gene	CDR3aa	CDR3nt
few	TRBJ2-6	18	-	TRBV5-4	CASSPTGGLGSGANVLTF	TGTGCCAGCAGCCCCACCGGGGGGCTCGGCTCTGGGGCCAACGTCCTGACTTTC
-	TRBJ2-7	15	TRBD1	TRBV28	CASSLEYRGQDEQYF	TGTGCCAGCAGTTTAGAATACAGGGGGCAGGACGAGCAGTACTTC
-	TRBJ2-5	16	TRBD2	TRBV6-5	CASSYSLAGARETQYF	TGTGCCAGCAGTTACAGTCTAGCGGGGGCTCGGGAGACCCAGTACTTC
-	TRBJ1-4	15	TRBD1	TRBV11-2	CASSLAGTGAEKLFF	TGTGCCAGCAGCTTAGCCGGGACAGGAGCTGAAAAACTGTTTTTT
-	TRBJ1-5	16	-	TRBV19	CASSIDRGGGNQPQHF	TGTGCCAGTAGTATAGATCGGGGCGGCGGAAATCAGCCCCAGCATTTT
-	TRBJ1-6	20	TRBD1	TRBV12-5	CASGSPGDRSLSSYNSPLHF	TGTGCTAGTGGTTCCCCCGGGGACAGAAGCCTAAGCTCCTATAATTCACCCCTCCACTTT
-	TRBJ1-3	14	-	TRBV18	CASSPSTNGNTIYF	TGTGCCAGCTCACCATCCACGAATGGAAACACCATATATTTT
few	TRBJ1-1	13	-	TRBV7-8	CASSLGRNTEAFF	TGTGCCAGCAGCTTAGGTCGGAACACTGAAGCTTTCTTT
-	TRBJ2-4	18	-	TRBV19	CASSIDLGARLAKNIQYF	TGTGCCAGTAGTATAGATCTAGGGGCCCGGTTAGCCAAAAACATTCAGTACTTC
-	TRBJ1-2	11	-	TRBV29-1	CITQTRYGYTF	TGCATTACGCAGACCCGCTATGGCTACACCTTC
-	TRBJ2-3	15	TRBD2	TRBV6-5	CASSAGGVRTDTQYF	TGTGCCAGCAGCGCGGGGGGGGTTCGCACAGATACGCAGTATTTT
-	TRBJ1-2	14	TRBD1	TRBV27	CASSLGTANYGYTF	TGTGCCAGCAGTCTCGGGACAGCTAACTATGGCTACACCTTC
-	TRBJ1-4	14	TRBD1	TRBV6-5	CASSDRGLNEKLFF	TGTGCCAGCAGTGACAGGGGCCTTAATGAAAAACTGTTTTTT
-	TRBJ1-5	13	-	TRBV7-2	CASSLGWLQPQHF	TGTGCCAGCAGCTTAGGGTGGCTCCAGCCCCAGCATTTT
once	TRBJ1-1	15	-	TRBV18	CASSPSRAGNTEAFF	TGTGCCAGCTCACCCTCCAGGGCGGGGAACACTGAAGCTTTCTTT
-	TRBJ1-4	15	-	TRBV5-6	CASSPDRKEGEKLFF	TGTGCCAGCAGCCCTGACAGGAAGGAAGGTGAAAAACTGTTTTTT
-	TRBJ1-5	13	-	TRBV6-5	CASSYDRRGPQHF	TGTGCCAGCAGTTACGACCGCCGCGGGCCCCAGCATTTT
-	TRBJ1-2	14	TRBD1	TRBV18	CASSRGQDPSGYTF	TGTGCCAGCTCACGGGGACAGGACCCCTCGGGCTACACCTTC
-	TRBJ1-2	13	-	TRBV6-5	CASSRRTGDGYTF	TGTGCCAGCAGTCGGAGGACCGGAGATGGCTACACCTTC
-	TRBJ2-7	13	-	TRBV5-1	CASSLEEGDEQYF	TGCGCCAGCAGCTTGGAGGAGGGTGACGAGCAGTACTTC
-	TRBJ2-5	15	-	TRBV19	CASSIGDRLGETQYF	TGTGCCAGTAGTATTGGGGACCGGTTGGGAGAGACCCAGTACTTC
few	TRBJ1-3	16	-	TRBV4-1	CASSQDRVPSGNTIYF	TGCGCCAGCAGCCAAGATCGGGTTCCCTCTGGAAACACCATATATTTT
-	TRBJ1-2	11	-	TRBV6-5	CASSSAGGYTF	TGTGCCAGCAGTTCCGCCGGTGGCTACACCTTC
-	TRBJ2-5	15	TRBD1	TRBV5-4	CASSLDDRVLETQYF	TGTGCCAGCAGCTTGGACGACAGGGTTTTAGAGACCCAGTACTTC
-	TRBJ2-1	14	TRBD1	TRBV9	CASSARQGHNEQFF	TGTGCCAGCAGCGCCCGACAGGGTCACAATGAGCAGTTCTTC
-	TRBJ1-5	12	-	TRBV7-9	CASSLASEPQHF	TGTGCCAGCAGCTTAGCTTCCGAGCCCCAGCATTTT
-	TRBJ2-1	16	TRBD2	TRBV29-1	CSVGGSGGASYNEQFF	TGCAGCGTGGGTGGTAGCGGGGGGGCCTCCTACAATGAGCAGTTCTTC